The table lists the clone carrying this TCR beta chain with many counts. Its antigen remains unknown. RNA transcripts were the template for amplifying TCR beta CDR3 regions. HTBI primers were used for first-round RT-PCR of the TCR CDR3. MiXCR was run by TCRdb on the multiplex PCR reads, yielding one entry per CDR3 protein. The sample has fewer than 600,000 distinct CDR3 sequences; around an eighth are singletons. This record belongs to a study of T cells in Graves' hyperthyroidism and ophthalmopathy. The CDR3 totals 16 residues. CDR1 and CDR2 (germline): LGHNT, FRNRAP. With V trimmed by 1 base and J by 6 bases, 6 bases remained unmatched. General study findings and limits: Most clonotypes that expanded in the thyroid above 0.001 also showed up in blood.

The source of this sequence is a woman aged 18-30 years with Graves' hyperthyroidism. This chain uses TRBV12-5 with TRBJ2-5, with TRBD2 matching 12 bases. The sequenced sample was blood. As DNA, the CDR3 is TGTGCTAGTGGTTTGGAGACTAGCGGGAGAATCCAGACCCAGTACTTC. Its translation: CASGLETSGRIQTQYF.